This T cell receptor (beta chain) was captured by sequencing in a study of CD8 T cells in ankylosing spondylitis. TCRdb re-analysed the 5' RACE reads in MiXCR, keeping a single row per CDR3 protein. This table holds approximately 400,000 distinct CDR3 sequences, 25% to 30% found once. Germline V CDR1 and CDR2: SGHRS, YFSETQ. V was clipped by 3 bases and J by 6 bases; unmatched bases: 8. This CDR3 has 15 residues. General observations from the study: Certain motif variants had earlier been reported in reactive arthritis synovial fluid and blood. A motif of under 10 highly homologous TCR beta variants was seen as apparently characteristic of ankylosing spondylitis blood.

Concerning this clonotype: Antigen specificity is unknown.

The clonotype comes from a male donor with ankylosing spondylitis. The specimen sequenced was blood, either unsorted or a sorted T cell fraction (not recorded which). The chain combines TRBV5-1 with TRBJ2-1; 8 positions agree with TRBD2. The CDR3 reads CASSSAGTRGNEQFF. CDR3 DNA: TGCGCCAGCAGCTCGGCCGGGACTAGGGGCAATGAGCAGTTCTTC.